One sample yielded the 5 T cell receptor beta chains listed below, sequenced in a study of CD8+ T cells in alopecia areata. RNA extraction and reverse transcription yielded cDNA as sequencing template. Libraries were prepared by immunoSEQ multiplex PCR; TCRdb keeps only in-frame clonotypes and omits some of them. The data contain 100,000 to 150,000 clones, about 57% of them singletons. The specimen comprised CD4+ T cells sorted from blood, sampled at week 0. These receptors originate from a human donor with alopecia areata.

The V call is TRBV7-9, the J call TRBJ2-6; D unclear. Germline-derived CDR1 and CDR2 are SEHNR and FQNEAQ (reference sequence). The V gene lost 0 bases and the J gene lost 2 bases, with 14 bases spanning the gap. The CDR3 has 18 residues. CDR3 protein: CASSLARGSGAGANVLTF. The CDR3 DNA is TGTGCCAGCAGCTTAGCGCGAGGTAGTGGGGCTGGGGCCAACGTCCTGACTTTC.

This clone has a handful of counts. This sequence joins TRBV5-1 and TRBJ2-5, with 10 bases aligning to TRBD2. Unmatched junction bases numbered 10, after V lost 0 bases and J lost 5 bases. This CDR3 is 17 amino acids long. Germline V CDR1 and CDR2: SGHRS, YFSETQ. CDR3 residues: CASSLAKAGGPLETQYF. DNA of the CDR3: TGCGCCAGCAGCTTGGCCAAAGCGGGAGGGCCATTGGAGACCCAGTACTTC.

This chain links TRBV28 with TRBJ2-1, with 15 positions matching TRBD2. CDR3 size: 16 residues. The junction had 9 bases not matched to a gene; V was cut back by 6 bases and J by 9 bases. CDR1 is MDHEN, CDR2 SYDVKM, per germline. CDR3 sequence: CASRGGTSGRLVEQFF. The DNA for the CDR3 is TGTGCCAGCAGGGGAGGGACTAGCGGGAGGTTGGTTGAGCAGTTCTTC.

The chain recombines TRBV4-1 with TRBJ2-7, with D uncertain. Per the germline V gene, CDR1 is MGHRA and CDR2 is YSYEKL. V lost 0 bases and J 7 bases, leaving 13 bases between the germline ends. This CDR3 has 14 amino acids. CDR3 loop: CASSQDGGFGEQYF. The CDR3 region has the DNA TGCGCCAGCAGCCAAGATGGTGGGTTTGGGGAGCAGTACTTC.

The chain links TRBV5-4 to TRBJ1-2, with 8 bases identical to TRBD1. Germline-derived CDR1 and CDR2 are SGHNT and YYREEE (reference sequence). The CDR3 is 15 residues long. The junction had 11 bases not matched to a gene; V was cut back by 4 bases and J by 6 bases. The CDR3 DNA is TGTGCCAGCAGCGCACGACAGGGGAAGGGTGATGGCTACACCTTC. Protein: CASSARQGKGDGYTF.